This T cell receptor (beta chain) was sequenced in a study of persistence of HIV-infected CD4 T cells. The CDR3 consists of 13 residues. Trimming took 5 bases from V and 6 from J, leaving 11 bases between them. The germline V gene has CDR1 MNHEY and CDR2 SVGEGT. Nonspecific anti-CD3/anti-CD28 bead stimulation represents the broad CD4+ T cell repertoire. Sorting selected CD4+ T cells upregulating both CD40 ligand and CD69. The libraries were made with immunoSEQ version 4 in survey mode. This table comes from immunoSEQ multiplex PCR, and its TCRdb copy is limited to in-frame clones, with some not included. The repertoire holds about 46,000 clones, with over 80% as singletons. General study results and limits: The rare CMV-responding cells with HIV-1 proviruses were not separately TCR-sequenced.

A single count supports this clone. Its specificity is unknown. The receptor was isolated from an adult woman with HIV who was CMV-seropositive. This sequence joins TRBV6-2 or TRBV6-3 and TRBJ2-1; D is perhaps TRBD1 (5 bases). The sample in question was CD4+ T cells sorted from PBMCs after roughly 18-hour stimulation, obtained from a patient who received antiretroviral therapy. CDR3 protein: CASSPDNSNEQFF. Here the CDR3 DNA reads TGTGCCAGCAGTCCGGACAACAGCAATGAGCAGTTCTTC.